This T cell receptor (beta chain) was found in a study of blood T cell repertoires in COVID-19. Study members were between roughly 18 and 100 years old and lived in fewer than 30 US regions. Cohorts were based on clinical histories the participants reported. Germline loops: CDR1 MNHEY, CDR2 SMNVEV (reference sequence). This CDR3 spans 16 amino acids. V trimming: 6 bases; J trimming: 7 bases; junction bases outside the gene matches: 9. In the original processing: The assay estimated nucleated cells by amplifying reference gene primers. Profiling relied on immunoSEQ multiplex PCR, and the TCRdb table lists in-frame clones only, not all of them. That table is the source of V, J and clone size, and D and trimming were worked out from the DNA. Of about 270,000 clones in the sample, 70% to 90% were seen once.

The rearrangement joins TRBV27 to TRBJ1-6; 10 bases agree with TRBD1. The TCR was taken from a woman aged 25 to 39 with acute COVID-19. The sample comprised PBMCs or T cells enriched from blood (not recorded which). CDR3 sequence reads: CASSQDRGYSNSPLHF. As DNA, the CDR3 is TGTGCCAGCAGCCAGGACAGGGGGTATTCAAATTCACCCCTCCACTTT.